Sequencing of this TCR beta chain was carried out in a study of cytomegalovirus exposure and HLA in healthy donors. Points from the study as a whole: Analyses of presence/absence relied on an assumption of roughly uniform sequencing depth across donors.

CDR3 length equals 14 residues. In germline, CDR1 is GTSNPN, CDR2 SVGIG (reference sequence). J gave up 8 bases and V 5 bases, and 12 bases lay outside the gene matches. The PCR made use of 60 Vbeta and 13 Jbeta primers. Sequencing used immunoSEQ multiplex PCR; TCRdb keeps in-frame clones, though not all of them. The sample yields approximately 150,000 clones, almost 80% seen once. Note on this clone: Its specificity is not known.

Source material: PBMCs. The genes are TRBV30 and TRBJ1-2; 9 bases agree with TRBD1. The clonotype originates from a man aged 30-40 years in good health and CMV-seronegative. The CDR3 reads CAWGRGDRDFGYTF. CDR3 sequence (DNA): TGTGCCTGGGGGAGGGGGGACAGGGATTTCGGCTACACCTTC.